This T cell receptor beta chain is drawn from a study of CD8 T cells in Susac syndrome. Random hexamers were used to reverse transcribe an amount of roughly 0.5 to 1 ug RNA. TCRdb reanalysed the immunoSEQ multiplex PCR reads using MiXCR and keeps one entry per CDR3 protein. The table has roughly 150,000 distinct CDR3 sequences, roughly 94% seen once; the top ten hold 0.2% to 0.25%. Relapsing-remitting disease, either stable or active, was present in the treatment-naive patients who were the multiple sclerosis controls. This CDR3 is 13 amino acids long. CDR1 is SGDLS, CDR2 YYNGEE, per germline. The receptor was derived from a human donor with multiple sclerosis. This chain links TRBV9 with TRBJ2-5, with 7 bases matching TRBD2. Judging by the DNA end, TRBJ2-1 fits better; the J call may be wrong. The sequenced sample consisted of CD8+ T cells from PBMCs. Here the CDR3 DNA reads TGTGCCAGCAGCGTCGCGGGGGTTATCCCCCAGTTCTTC. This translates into CASSVAGVIPQFF.